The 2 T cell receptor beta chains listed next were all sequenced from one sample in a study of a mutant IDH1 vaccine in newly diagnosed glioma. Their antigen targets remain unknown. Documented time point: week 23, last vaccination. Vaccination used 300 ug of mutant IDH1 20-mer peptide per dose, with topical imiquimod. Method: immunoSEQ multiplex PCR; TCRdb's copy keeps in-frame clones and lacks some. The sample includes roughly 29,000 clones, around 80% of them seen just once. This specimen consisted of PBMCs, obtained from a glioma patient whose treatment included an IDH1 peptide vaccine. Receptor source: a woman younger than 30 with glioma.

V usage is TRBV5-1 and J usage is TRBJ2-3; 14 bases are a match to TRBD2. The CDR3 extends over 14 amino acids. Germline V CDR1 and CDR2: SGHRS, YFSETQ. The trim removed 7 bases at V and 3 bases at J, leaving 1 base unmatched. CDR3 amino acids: CASRTSGGTDTQYF. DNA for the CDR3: TGCGCCAGCCGGACTAGCGGGGGGACAGATACGCAGTATTTT.

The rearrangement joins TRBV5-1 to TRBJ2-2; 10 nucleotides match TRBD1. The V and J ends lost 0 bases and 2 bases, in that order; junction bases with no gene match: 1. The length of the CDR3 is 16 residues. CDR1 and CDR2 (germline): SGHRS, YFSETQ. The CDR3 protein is CASSLGQGANTGELFF. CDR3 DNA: TGCGCCAGCAGCTTGGGACAGGGGGCTAACACCGGGGAGCTGTTTTTT. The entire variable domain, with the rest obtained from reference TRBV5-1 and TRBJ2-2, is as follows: KAGVTQTPRYLIKTRGQQVTLSCSPISGHRSVSWYQQTPGQGLQFLFEYFSETQRNKGNFPGRFSGRQFSNSRSEMNVSTLELGDSALYLCASSLGQGANTGELFFGEGSRLTVL.